Sequencing of this T cell receptor (beta chain) was carried out in a study of T cell clonotyping in hematopoietic cell transplantation. Study observations and caveats: Higher Inverse Simpson Index values in graft donor and pretransplant recipient predicted broader posttransplant TCR diversity. Pathologically expanded recipient clonotypes increased progressively from day 30 to day 180 as diversity fell. Few recipient clonotypes overlapped donors; over 97% were de novo at given depth. Cells were unsorted, so CD4 and CD8 contributions were not separated.

Profiling relied on immunoSEQ multiplex PCR, and the TCRdb table lists in-frame clones only, not all of them. The sample yields some 5,100 clones, approximately 80% seen once. This clone was recorded only once. What it binds is unknown. Sequenced material: peripheral blood mononuclear cells, taken 30 days after allogeneic stem cell transplant. This receptor was obtained from a male patient in his sixties who had an allogeneic stem cell transplant from an unrelated donor, so the T cells may come from the graft donor. Some clones in this sample may be carry-over from other donors' samples.

For the CDR3, the DNA is TGTGCCAGCAGTGAAGTGTCTTCCAGCTATGGCTACACCTTC. This sequence encodes CASSEVSSSYGYTF. The chain recombines TRBV2 with TRBJ1-2; D is undetermined. The germline V and J ends were trimmed by 1 base and 4 bases, with 10 bases remaining between them. Germline V lookup: CDR1 SNHLY, CDR2 FYNNEI. The CDR3 consists of 14 residues.